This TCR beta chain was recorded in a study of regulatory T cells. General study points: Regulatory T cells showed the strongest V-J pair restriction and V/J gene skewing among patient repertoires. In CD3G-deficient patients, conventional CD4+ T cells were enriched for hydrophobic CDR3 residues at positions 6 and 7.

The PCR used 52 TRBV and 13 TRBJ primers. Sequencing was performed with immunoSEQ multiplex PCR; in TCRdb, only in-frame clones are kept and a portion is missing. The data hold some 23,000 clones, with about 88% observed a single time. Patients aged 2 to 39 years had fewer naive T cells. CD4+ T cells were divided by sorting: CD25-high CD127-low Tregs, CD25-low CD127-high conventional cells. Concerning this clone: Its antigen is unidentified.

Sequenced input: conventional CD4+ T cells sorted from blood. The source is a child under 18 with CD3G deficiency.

CDR3 protein: CASSPGLAVGDTQYF. Written as DNA, the CDR3 is TGTGCCAGTAGCCCAGGACTAGCGGTGGGGGATACGCAGTATTTT. The V call is TRBV19, the J call TRBJ2-3; 10 bases align to TRBD2. CDR3 length equals 15 residues. Trimming removed 6 bases from V and 6 bases from J; junction bases left unmatched: 9. Germline V gene lookup returns CDR1 LNHDA and CDR2 SQIVND (reference sequence).